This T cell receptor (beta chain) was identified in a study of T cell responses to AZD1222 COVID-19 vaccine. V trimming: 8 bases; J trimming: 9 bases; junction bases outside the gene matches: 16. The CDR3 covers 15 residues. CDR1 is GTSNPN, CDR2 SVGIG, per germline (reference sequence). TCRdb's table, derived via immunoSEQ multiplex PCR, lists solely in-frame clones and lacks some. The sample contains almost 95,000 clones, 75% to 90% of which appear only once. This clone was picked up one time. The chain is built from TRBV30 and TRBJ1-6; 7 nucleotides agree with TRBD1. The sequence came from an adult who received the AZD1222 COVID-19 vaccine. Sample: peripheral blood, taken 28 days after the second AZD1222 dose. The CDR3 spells CARGQGHPGGSPLHF. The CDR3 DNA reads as TGTGCCAGGGGGCAGGGACATCCGGGGGGTTCACCCCTCCACTTT.